This T cell receptor beta chain was recorded in a study of T-cell memory formation after mild COVID-19. TCRdb processed the 5' RACE reads anew with MiXCR; each CDR3 protein has one entry. Of roughly 240,000 distinct CDR3 sequences in the sample, roughly 15% were seen once. CDR1 and CDR2 (germline): MNHNY, SVGAGI (reference sequence). The CDR3 covers 14 residues. V dropped 7 bases and J dropped 9; count of bases not matched to a gene: 6. This clonotype was detected only a few times. The sample was PBMCs or a T cell subset sorted from them (not recorded which). This chain uses TRBV6-6 with TRBJ1-6, with 10 bases that match TRBD1. The receptor was derived from a young man who had mild COVID-19 (a few samples of this study predate the infection). Cell type and time point are not known. The CDR3 region has the DNA TGTGCCAGCACCCTGACAGGGGGCAGTTCACCCCTCCACTTT. Residues: CASTLTGGSSPLHF.